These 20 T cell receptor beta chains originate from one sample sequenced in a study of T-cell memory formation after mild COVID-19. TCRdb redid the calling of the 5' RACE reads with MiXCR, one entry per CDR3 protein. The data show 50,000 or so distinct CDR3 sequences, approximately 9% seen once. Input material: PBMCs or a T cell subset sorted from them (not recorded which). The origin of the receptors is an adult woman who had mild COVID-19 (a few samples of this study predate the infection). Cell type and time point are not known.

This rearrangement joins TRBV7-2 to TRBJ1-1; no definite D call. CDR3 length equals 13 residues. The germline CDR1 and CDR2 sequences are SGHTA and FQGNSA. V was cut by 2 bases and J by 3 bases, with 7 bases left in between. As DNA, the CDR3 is TGTGCCAGCAGCTTACTCATGCACACTGAAGCTTTCTTT. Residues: CASSLLMHTEAFF. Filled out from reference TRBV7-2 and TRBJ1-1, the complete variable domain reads GAGVSQSPSNKVTEKGKDVELRCDPISGHTALYWYRQSLGQGLEFLIYFQGNSAPDKSGLPSDRFSAERTGGSVSTLTIQRTQQEDSAVYLCASSLLMHTEAFFGQGTRLTVV.

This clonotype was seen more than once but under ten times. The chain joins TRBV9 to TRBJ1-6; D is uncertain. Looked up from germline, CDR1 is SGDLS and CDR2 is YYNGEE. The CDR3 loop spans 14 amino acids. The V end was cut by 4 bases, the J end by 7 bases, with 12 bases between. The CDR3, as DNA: TGTGCCAGCAGCCGCCGGGAGGTCAATTCACCCCTCCACTTT. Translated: CASSRREVNSPLHF.

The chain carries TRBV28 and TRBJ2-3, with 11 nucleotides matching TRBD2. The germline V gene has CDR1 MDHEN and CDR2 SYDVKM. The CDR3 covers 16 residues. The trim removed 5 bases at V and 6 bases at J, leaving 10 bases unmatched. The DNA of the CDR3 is TGTGCCAGCAGTCTTTTTAGCGGGGGGGCAGAGGATACGCAGTATTTT. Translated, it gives CASSLFSGGAEDTQYF.

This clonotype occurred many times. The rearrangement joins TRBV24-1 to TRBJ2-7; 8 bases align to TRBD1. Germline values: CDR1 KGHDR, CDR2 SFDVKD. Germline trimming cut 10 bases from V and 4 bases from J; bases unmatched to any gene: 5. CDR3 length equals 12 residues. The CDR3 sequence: CATGQGSYEQYF. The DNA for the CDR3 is TGTGCCACAGGACAGGGATCGTACGAGCAGTACTTC.

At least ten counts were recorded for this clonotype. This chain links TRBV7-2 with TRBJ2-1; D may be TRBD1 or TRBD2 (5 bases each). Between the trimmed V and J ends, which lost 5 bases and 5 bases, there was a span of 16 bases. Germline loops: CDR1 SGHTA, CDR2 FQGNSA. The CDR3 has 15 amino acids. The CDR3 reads CASSPQLRGDNEQFF. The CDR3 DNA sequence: TGTGCCAGCAGCCCCCAGCTCCGAGGGGACAATGAGCAGTTCTTC. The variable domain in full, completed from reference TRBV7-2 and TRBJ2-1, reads GAGVSQSPSNKVTEKGKDVELRCDPISGHTALYWYRQSLGQGLEFLIYFQGNSAPDKSGLPSDRFSAERTGGSVSTLTIQRTQQEDSAVYLCASSPQLRGDNEQFFGPGTRLTVL.

As DNA, the CDR3 is TGTGCCAGTAGTATAGTGGGGACAGGGGCCGCAGCTTTCTTT. Translating it yields CASSIVGTGAAAFF. The chain employs TRBV19 and TRBJ1-1, with TRBD1 matching 10 bases. V lost 1 base and J lost 10; bases outside the gene matches: 6. This CDR3 is 14 amino acids long. Germline V gene data show CDR1 as LNHDA and CDR2 as SQIVND (reference sequence).

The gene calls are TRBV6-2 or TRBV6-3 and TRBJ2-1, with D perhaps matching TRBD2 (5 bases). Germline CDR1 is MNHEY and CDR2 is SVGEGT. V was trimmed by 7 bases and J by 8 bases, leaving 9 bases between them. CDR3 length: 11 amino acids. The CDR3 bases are TGTGCCAGCATCGGGCGGGATGAGCAGTTCTTC. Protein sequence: CASIGRDEQFF.

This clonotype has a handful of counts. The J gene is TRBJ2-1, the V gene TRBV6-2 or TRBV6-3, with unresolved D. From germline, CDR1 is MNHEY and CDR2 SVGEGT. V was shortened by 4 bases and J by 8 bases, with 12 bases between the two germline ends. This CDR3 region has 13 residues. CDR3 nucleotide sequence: TGTGCCAGCAGTTCGAGTCCCCTATATGAGCAGTTCTTC. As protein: CASSSSPLYEQFF.

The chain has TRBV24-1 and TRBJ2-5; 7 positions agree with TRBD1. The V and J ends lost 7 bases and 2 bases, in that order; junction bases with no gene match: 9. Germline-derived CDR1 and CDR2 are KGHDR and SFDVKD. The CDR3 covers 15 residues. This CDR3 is CATSDPGQIQETQYF. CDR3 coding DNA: TGTGCCACCAGCGACCCGGGACAGATTCAAGAGACCCAGTACTTC.

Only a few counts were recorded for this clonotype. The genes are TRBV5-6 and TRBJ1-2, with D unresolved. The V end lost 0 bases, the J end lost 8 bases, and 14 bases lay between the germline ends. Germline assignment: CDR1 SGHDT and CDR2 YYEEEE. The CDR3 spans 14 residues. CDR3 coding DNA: TGTGCCAGCAGCTTGGGACACTCCTTATCGGGCTACACCTTC. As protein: CASSLGHSLSGYTF. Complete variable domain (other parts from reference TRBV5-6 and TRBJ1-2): DAGVTQSPTHLIKTRGQQVTLRCSPKSGHDTVSWYQQALGQGPQFIFQYYEEEERQRGNFPDRFSGHQFPNYSSELNVNALLLGDSALYLCASSLGHSLSGYTFGSGTRLTVV.

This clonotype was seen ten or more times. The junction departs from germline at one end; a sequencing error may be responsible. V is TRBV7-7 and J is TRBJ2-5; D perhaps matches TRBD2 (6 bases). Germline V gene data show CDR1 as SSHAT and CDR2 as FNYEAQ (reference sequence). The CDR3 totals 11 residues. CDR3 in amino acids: CASSSGTSILF. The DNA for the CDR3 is TGTGCCAGCAGCTCCGGGACTTCCATCCTCTTC.

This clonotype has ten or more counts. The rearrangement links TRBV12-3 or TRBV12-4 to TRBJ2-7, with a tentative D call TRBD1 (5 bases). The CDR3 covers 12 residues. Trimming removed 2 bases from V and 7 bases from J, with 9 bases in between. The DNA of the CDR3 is TGTGCCAGCAGTTTACGCCCAGGGGAGCAGTACTTC. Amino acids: CASSLRPGEQYF.

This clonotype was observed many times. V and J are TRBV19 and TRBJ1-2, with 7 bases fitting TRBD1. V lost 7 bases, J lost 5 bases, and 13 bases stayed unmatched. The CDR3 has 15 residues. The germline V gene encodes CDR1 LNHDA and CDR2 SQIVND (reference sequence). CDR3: CASTTRDRGNYGYTF. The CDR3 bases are TGTGCCAGTACTACCCGGGACAGAGGAAATTATGGCTACACCTTC.

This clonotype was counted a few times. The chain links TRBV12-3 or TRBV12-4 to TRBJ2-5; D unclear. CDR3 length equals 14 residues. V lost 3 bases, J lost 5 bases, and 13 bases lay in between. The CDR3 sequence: CASSFGSSYETQYF. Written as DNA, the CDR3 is TGTGCCAGCAGTTTCGGCAGCAGCTACGAGACCCAGTACTTC.

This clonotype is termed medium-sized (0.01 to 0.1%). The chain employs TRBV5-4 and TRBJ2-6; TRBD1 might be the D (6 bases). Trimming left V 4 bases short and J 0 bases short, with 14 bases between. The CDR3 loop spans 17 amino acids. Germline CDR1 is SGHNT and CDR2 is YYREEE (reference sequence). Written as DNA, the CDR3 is TGTGCCAGCAGCACCCTGACAGGCCCCTCTGGGGCCAACGTCCTGACTTTC. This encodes CASSTLTGPSGANVLTF.

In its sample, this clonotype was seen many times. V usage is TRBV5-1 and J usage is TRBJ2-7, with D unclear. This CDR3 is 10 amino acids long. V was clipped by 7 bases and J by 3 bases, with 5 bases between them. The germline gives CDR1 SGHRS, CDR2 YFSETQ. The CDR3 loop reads CASEVYEQYF. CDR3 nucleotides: TGCGCCAGCGAGGTCTACGAGCAGTACTTC.

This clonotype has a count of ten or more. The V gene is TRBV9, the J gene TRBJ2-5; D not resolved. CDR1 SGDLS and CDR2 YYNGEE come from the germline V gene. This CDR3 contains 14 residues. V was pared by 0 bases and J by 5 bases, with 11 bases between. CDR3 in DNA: TGTGCCAGCAGCGTAGCTGGTCAGAGGGAGACCCAGTACTTC. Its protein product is CASSVAGQRETQYF.

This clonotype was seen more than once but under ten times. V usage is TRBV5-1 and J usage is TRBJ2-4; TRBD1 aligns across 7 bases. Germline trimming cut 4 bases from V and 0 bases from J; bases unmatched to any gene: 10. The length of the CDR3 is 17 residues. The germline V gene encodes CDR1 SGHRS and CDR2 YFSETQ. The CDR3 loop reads CASSPSRDSAAKNIQYF. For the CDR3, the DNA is TGCGCCAGCAGCCCCTCCCGGGACAGCGCAGCCAAAAACATTCAGTACTTC. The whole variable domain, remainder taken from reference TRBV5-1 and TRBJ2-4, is KAGVTQTPRYLIKTRGQQVTLSCSPISGHRSVSWYQQTPGQGLQFLFEYFSETQRNKGNFPGRFSGRQFSNSRSEMNVSTLELGDSALYLCASSPSRDSAAKNIQYFGAGTRLSVL.

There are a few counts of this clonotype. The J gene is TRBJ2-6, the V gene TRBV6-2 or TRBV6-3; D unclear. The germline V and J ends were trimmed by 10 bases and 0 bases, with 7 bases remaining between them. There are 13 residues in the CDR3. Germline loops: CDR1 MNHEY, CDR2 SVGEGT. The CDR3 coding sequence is TGTGCCACCCACAGCTCTGGGGCCAACGTCCTGACTTTC. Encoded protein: CATHSSGANVLTF.

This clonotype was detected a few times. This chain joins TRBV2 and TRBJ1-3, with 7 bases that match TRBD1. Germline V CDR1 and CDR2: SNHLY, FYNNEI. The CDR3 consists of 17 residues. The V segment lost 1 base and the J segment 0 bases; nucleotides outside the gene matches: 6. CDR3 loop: CASSEVAGGSSGNTIYF. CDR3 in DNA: TGTGCCAGCAGTGAAGTGGCAGGGGGAAGCTCTGGAAACACCATATATTTT.